Listed here are 21 T cell receptor beta chains from one sample, sequenced in a study of Ad26.COV2.S vaccination and SARS-CoV-2 variants. The repertoire was sequenced with immunoSEQ multiplex PCR; TCRdb's copy has only in-frame clones and lacks some. The sample shows 300,000 to 400,000 clones, more than 70% of them seen only once. Documented treatment: roughly 20 received Ad26.COV2.S at low or high dose, single or two shots; several received placebo; per-sample allocation not given. Material that was analyzed had been drawn on day 63 after the first vaccine or placebo injection. The material was peripheral blood, obtained in a trial of Ad26.COV2.S vaccine versus placebo. The receptors derive from a person aged 18-65 years who received the Ad26.COV2.S COVID-19 vaccine or a placebo.

The chain recombines TRBV14 with TRBJ2-7; D is uncertain. The CDR3 has 15 residues. Trimming left V 0 bases short and J 2 bases short, with 11 bases between. Germline CDR1 and CDR2: SGHDN and FVKESK. CDR3 coding DNA: TGTGCCAGCAGCCAAGATCTAGGACGGCCCTACGAGCAGTACTTC. Translating gives CASSQDLGRPYEQYF.

J is TRBJ1-2 and V is TRBV30; 9 nucleotides line up with TRBD1. Germline trimming cut 2 bases from V and 3 bases from J; bases unmatched to any gene: 7. This CDR3 spans 15 amino acids. The germline V gene encodes CDR1 GTSNPN and CDR2 SVGIG (reference sequence). Here the CDR3 DNA reads TGTGCCTGGAGTACCCCTGGACAGGGGTACTATGGCTACACCTTC. This codes for CAWSTPGQGYYGYTF.

This chain joins TRBV5-1 and TRBJ2-7, with D perhaps matching TRBD1 (5 bases). V was clipped by 7 bases and J by 4 bases, with 15 bases between them. Germline V gene lookup returns CDR1 SGHRS and CDR2 YFSETQ. The CDR3 runs to 13 residues. CDR3 sequence: CASFQGPGYEQYF. The CDR3 DNA reads TGCGCCAGCTTCCAGGGCCCTGGATACGAGCAGTACTTC.

V and J are TRBV27 and TRBJ1-6, with TRBD1 matching 10 bases. The V segment lost 6 bases and the J segment 6 bases; nucleotides outside the gene matches: 5. CDR1 is MNHEY, CDR2 SMNVEV, per germline (reference sequence). CDR3 length: 15 residues. The CDR3 protein is CASRLGQGFNSPLHF. CDR3 nucleotides: TGTGCCAGCAGACTGGGACAGGGGTTTAATTCACCCCTCCACTTT.

This clone has just a few counts. This chain links TRBV11-2 with TRBJ1-1; possibly TRBD1 for D (5 bases). Per germline, CDR1 SGHAT and CDR2 FQNNGV. Trimming shortened V by 0 bases and J by 1 base, and 9 bases separated the two germline ends. The CDR3 length is 15 residues. The DNA of the CDR3 is TGTGCCAGCAGCTTAGATGCAGGGAAGAACACTGAAGCTTTCTTT. Translated: CASSLDAGKNTEAFF.

The V call is TRBV15, the J call TRBJ1-2; tentatively, D is TRBD1 (6 bases). Germline V gene lookup returns CDR1 LNHNV and CDR2 YYDKDF (reference sequence). The CDR3 covers 17 residues. Trimming took off 0 bases at V and 7 bases at J, with 21 bases between the two ends. In DNA form, the CDR3 reads TGTGCCACCAGCAGAGATCCCGGACGGTTTTCGGGGGCTGGCTACACCTTC. Translation: CATSRDPGRFSGAGYTF.

This clone has only one observation. The chain employs TRBV29-1 and TRBJ2-7; D call uncertain. The V gene lost 4 bases and the J gene lost 5 bases, with 12 bases spanning the gap. The CDR3 consists of 12 residues. Germline-derived CDR1 and CDR2 are SQVTM and ANQGSEA. Written as DNA, the CDR3 is TGCAGCGTTGTTAGGGATAAGGACGAGCAGTACTTC. Translated: CSVVRDKDEQYF.

The V and J genes are TRBV3-1 (or the pseudogene TRBV3-2) and TRBJ1-4; TRBD1 matches 7 bases. Per germline, CDR1 LGHDT and CDR2 YNNKEL (reference sequence). The CDR3 spans 15 residues. J gave up 15 bases and V 2 bases, and 15 bases lay outside the gene matches. Here the CDR3 DNA reads TGTGCCAGCAGCCAACGGACAGGACCCCGGGGAGGAGTGTTTTTT. It is translated as CASSQRTGPRGGVFF.

V is TRBV7-2 and J is TRBJ1-1; D gene uncertain. Trimming stripped 0 bases from V and 7 bases from J, with 12 bases between. This CDR3 has 14 residues. CDR1 is SGHTA and CDR2 is FQGNSA in the germline V gene. The CDR3 spells CASSLASAAREAFF. DNA for the CDR3: TGTGCCAGCAGCTTAGCATCCGCCGCCCGTGAAGCTTTCTTT.

The gene calls are TRBV5-1 and TRBJ1-1, with D unresolved. The germline CDR1 and CDR2 sequences are SGHRS and YFSETQ. Trimming cost V 2 bases and J 3 bases, with 14 bases left between them. The CDR3 is 15 amino acids. The CDR3 region has the DNA TGCGCCAGCAGCTTCGAAGAGGTTGGAGACACTGAAGCTTTCTTT. Translated, it gives CASSFEEVGDTEAFF.

This clone was counted only a few times. This chain links TRBV19 with TRBJ2-2; the match to TRBD1 covers 9 bases. The V segment lost 6 bases and the J segment 2 bases; nucleotides outside the gene matches: 10. The CDR3 totals 17 residues. Germline V lookup: CDR1 LNHDA, CDR2 SQIVND (reference sequence). DNA for the CDR3: TGTGCCAGTAGGGGAAGACAACAGGGGGCCAACACCGGGGAGCTGTTTTTT. Amino acid sequence: CASRGRQQGANTGELFF.

The chain recombines TRBV6-5 with TRBJ2-2; perhaps D is TRBD1 or TRBD2 (6 bases each). The V gene's germline CDR1 is MNHEY and CDR2 SVGAGI. This CDR3 spans 14 amino acids. V was clipped by 8 bases and J by 4 bases, with 14 bases between them. CDR3 sequence: CASGGGRSTGELFF. The CDR3 coding sequence is TGTGCCAGCGGAGGGGGACGGAGCACCGGGGAGCTGTTTTTT.

The chain has TRBV27 and TRBJ2-7; TRBD2 matches 13 bases. This CDR3 contains 16 residues. Germline CDR1 is MNHEY and CDR2 is SMNVEV (reference sequence). After removal of 5 bases from V and 7 bases from J, the junction contained 11 bases not matched to a gene. The CDR3 is CASSTGKGLAGKEQYF. In DNA form, the CDR3 reads TGTGCCAGCAGTACCGGAAAGGGACTAGCGGGGAAGGAGCAGTACTTC.

The chain couples TRBV18 to TRBJ1-6; D is unclear. Germline CDR1 is KGHSH and CDR2 is LQKENI. Trimming pared 3 bases from V and 9 bases from J, leaving 6 bases between. This CDR3 contains 12 residues. DNA of the CDR3: TGTGCCAGCTCACCCGCAGGTTCACCCCTCCACTTT. Translating it yields CASSPAGSPLHF.

CDR3 sequence (DNA): TGTGCCAGCAGTTACCGGACAGGGGTGAACACTGAAGCTTTCTTT. This sequence encodes CASSYRTGVNTEAFF. J is TRBJ1-1 and V is TRBV27; 9 bases align to TRBD1. J lost 0 bases, V lost 4 bases, and 3 bases had no gene match. Germline CDR1 reads MNHEY; CDR2 reads SMNVEV (reference sequence). The CDR3 sequence is 15 residues long.

V usage is TRBV10-3 and J usage is TRBJ2-7, with 7 bases matching TRBD1. The CDR3 length is 14 residues. CDR1 is ENHRY, CDR2 SYGVKD, per germline. V lost 4 bases, J lost 4 bases, and 7 bases stayed unmatched. CDR3 region: CAISVNRGEYEQYF. As DNA, the CDR3 is TGTGCCATCAGTGTCAACAGGGGTGAATACGAGCAGTACTTC.

The J gene is TRBJ2-1, the V gene TRBV2; 10 bases map to TRBD2. Trimming removed 4 bases from V and 5 bases from J; junction bases left unmatched: 11. The CDR3 is 17 amino acids. Germline CDR1 reads SNHLY; CDR2 reads FYNNEI. CDR3 in amino acids: CASSVRSGLAANNEQFF. The CDR3 DNA follows: TGTGCCAGCAGTGTTAGGTCAGGACTAGCGGCCAACAATGAGCAGTTCTTC.

The chain recombines TRBV29-1 with TRBJ1-3; the match to TRBD1 covers 9 bases. V trimming: 6 bases; J trimming: 1 base; junction bases outside the gene matches: 4. Germline loops: CDR1 SQVTM, CDR2 ANQGSEA. The CDR3 length is 14 residues. The CDR3 bases are TGCAGCGTGAGGGACAGGGAATCTGGAAACACCATATATTTT. Residues: CSVRDRESGNTIYF.

The chain has TRBV6-5 and TRBJ2-5, with D perhaps matching TRBD1 or TRBD2 (5 bases each). Trimming took 7 bases from V and 3 from J, leaving 12 bases between them. Germline values: CDR1 MNHEY, CDR2 SVGAGI. This CDR3 is 13 amino acids long. The CDR3 protein is CASKQAGEETQYF. CDR3 nucleotides: TGTGCCAGCAAACAGGCCGGGGAAGAGACCCAGTACTTC.

This chain uses TRBV7-2 with TRBJ1-3, with D hard to call. V was cut by 4 bases and J by 0 bases, with 13 bases left in between. Germline-derived CDR1 and CDR2 are SGHTA and FQGNSA. The CDR3 runs to 16 residues. CDR3 in amino acids: CASSSVSGFSGNTIYF. For the CDR3, the DNA is TGTGCCAGCAGCTCCGTGAGTGGTTTCTCTGGAAACACCATATATTTT.

This sequence joins TRBV4-1 and TRBJ1-4, with 7 bases identical to TRBD1. V gave up 0 bases and J gave up 4 bases; unmatched junction bases: 5. This CDR3 comprises 16 residues. From germline, CDR1 is MGHRA and CDR2 YSYEKL. CDR3: CASSQDPGQINEKLFF. CDR3 sequence (DNA): TGCGCCAGCAGCCAAGATCCGGGACAGATTAATGAAAAACTGTTTTTT.